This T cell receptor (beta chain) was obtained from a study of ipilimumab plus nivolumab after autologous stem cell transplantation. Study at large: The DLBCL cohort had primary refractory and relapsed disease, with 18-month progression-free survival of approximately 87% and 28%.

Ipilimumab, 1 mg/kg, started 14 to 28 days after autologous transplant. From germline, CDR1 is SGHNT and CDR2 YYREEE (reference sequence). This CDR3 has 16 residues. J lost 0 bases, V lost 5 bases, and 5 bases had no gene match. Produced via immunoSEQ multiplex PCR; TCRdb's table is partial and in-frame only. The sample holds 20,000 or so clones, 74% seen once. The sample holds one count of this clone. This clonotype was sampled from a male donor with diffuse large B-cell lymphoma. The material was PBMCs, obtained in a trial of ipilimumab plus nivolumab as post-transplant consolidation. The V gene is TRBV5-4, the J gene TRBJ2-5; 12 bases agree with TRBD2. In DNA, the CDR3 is TGTGCCAGCAGGGACACTAGCGGGGGGAACCAAGAGACCCAGTACTTC. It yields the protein CASRDTSGGNQETQYF.